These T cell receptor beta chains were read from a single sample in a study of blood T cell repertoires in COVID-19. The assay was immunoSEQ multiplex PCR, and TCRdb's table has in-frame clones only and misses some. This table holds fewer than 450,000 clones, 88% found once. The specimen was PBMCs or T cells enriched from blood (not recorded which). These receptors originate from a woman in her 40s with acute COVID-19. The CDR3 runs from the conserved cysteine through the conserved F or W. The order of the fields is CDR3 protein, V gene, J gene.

CASSSSQGGTEAFF	TRBV7-9	TRBJ1-1
CASSFTGDDTEAFF	TRBV5-1	TRBJ1-1
CASSLRAGGASNRLDTEAFF	TRBV27	TRBJ1-1
CASSFEYSPLHF	TRBV12-3/TRBV12-4	TRBJ1-6
CASSPGQGGNYGYTF	TRBV5-4	TRBJ1-2
CASSQGPQGHQPQHF	TRBV3-1/TRBV3-2	TRBJ1-5
CATSRDQASYEQYF	TRBV15	TRBJ2-7
CATSRGRNEKLFF	TRBV15	TRBJ1-4
CASSRTTGGNTIYF	TRBV7-8	TRBJ1-3
CATSRDAAGWNTGELFF	TRBV15	TRBJ2-2
CASRMGGTSSYNEQFF	TRBV5-1	TRBJ2-1
CAWMQAGTGELFF	TRBV30	TRBJ2-2
CAWSKKGQGNSPLHF	TRBV30	TRBJ1-6
CASSIPRGYTGELFF	TRBV19	TRBJ2-2
CASSKSGASYNEQFF	TRBV6-5	TRBJ2-1
CASSPDREGLFF	TRBV18	TRBJ1-4
CSVDRDRGHNEQFF	TRBV29-1	TRBJ2-1
CASSLRLAGNTDTQYF	TRBV3-1/TRBV3-2	TRBJ2-3
CASSPTGFKGELFF	TRBV14	TRBJ2-2
CASSPQGAHEKLFF	TRBV5-1	TRBJ1-4
CASSYSQHRGHYGYTF	TRBV6-5	TRBJ1-2
CASSGQGYYGYTF	TRBV3-1/TRBV3-2	TRBJ1-2
CASSPWGSSYEQYF	TRBV6-5	TRBJ2-7
CASSSTGAGNTIYF	TRBV5-1	TRBJ1-3
CASSSEHRGAIYNEQFF	TRBV7-9	TRBJ2-1
CASSSTSGGYEQYF	TRBV5-4	TRBJ2-7
CASSHAGINQPQHF	TRBV3-1/TRBV3-2	TRBJ1-5